These 27 T cell receptor beta chains were all obtained from the same sample, sequenced in a study of blood T cell repertoires in COVID-19. The protocol was immunoSEQ multiplex PCR, while the TCRdb copy is restricted to in-frame clones and leaves out a portion. Here the sample spans 130,000 or so clones, roughly 79% being singletons. The specimen was peripheral blood. These receptors originate from a human donor in a cohort sampled during active COVID-19.

The chain joins TRBV12-5 to TRBJ2-7, with 8 bases identical to TRBD1. Germline CDR1 and CDR2: LGHNT and FRNRAP. V shed 5 bases and J 5 bases; nucleotides not matched to a gene: 8. The CDR3 contains 14 residues. Written as DNA, the CDR3 is TGTGCTAGTGGTCCCGGACAGGGTAGCGACGAGCAGTACTTC. This codes for CASGPGQGSDEQYF. The variable domain in full, with the rest retrieved from reference TRBV12-5 and TRBJ2-7, is DARVTQTPRHKVTEMGQEVTMRCQPILGHNTVFWYRQTMMQGLELLAYFRNRAPLDDSGMPKDRFSAEMPDATLATLKIQPSEPRDSAVYFCASGPGQGSDEQYFGPGTRLTVT.

The DNA of the CDR3 is TGTGCCAGCAGACCACAGACAGGGGTGAACACTGAAGCTTTCTTT. This codes for CASRPQTGVNTEAFF. The chain uses TRBV2 and TRBJ1-1; 8 bases map to TRBD1. There are 15 residues in the CDR3. Per the germline V gene, CDR1 is SNHLY and CDR2 is FYNNEI. V was pared by 6 bases and J by 0 bases, with 6 bases of the junction left unmatched.

The V call is TRBV7-2, the J call TRBJ2-2, with TRBD2 identical over 10 bases. Trimming removed 2 bases from V and 8 bases from J; junction bases left unmatched: 8. CDR3 size: 16 residues. Germline assignment: CDR1 SGHTA and CDR2 FQGNSA. The CDR3 protein is CASSLQSGGAFGELFF. CDR3 DNA: TGTGCCAGCAGCTTACAAAGCGGGGGGGCTTTTGGGGAGCTGTTTTTT.

CDR3 sequence reads: CASRLLLTGNQPQHF. DNA of the CDR3: TGTGCCAGTAGGCTCCTTTTGACAGGTAATCAGCCCCAGCATTTT. The V gene is TRBV19, the J gene TRBJ1-5; TRBD1 might be the D (6 bases). This CDR3 has 15 residues. V was clipped by 6 bases and J by 4 bases, with 16 bases between them. Germline CDR1 reads LNHDA; CDR2 reads SQIVND (reference sequence).

The rearrangement uses TRBV25-1 and TRBJ2-2; D uncertain. The V end lost 11 bases, the J end lost 5 bases, and 9 bases lay between the germline ends. Germline loops: CDR1 MGHDK, CDR2 SYGVNS. The CDR3 is 11 amino acids. Written as DNA, the CDR3 is TGTGCCTCTTATTTGACCGGGGAGCTGTTTTTT. Protein product: CASYLTGELFF.

The genes are TRBV3-1 (or the pseudogene TRBV3-2) and TRBJ2-2; the match to TRBD1 covers 10 bases. CDR1 is LGHDT and CDR2 is YNNKEL in the germline V gene (reference sequence). J was trimmed by 7 bases and V by 4 bases; bases with no gene match: 3. The CDR3 contains 14 residues. For the CDR3, the DNA is TGTGCCAGCAGCCGACAGGGGGCTGGCGGGGAGCTGTTTTTT. Its translation is CASSRQGAGGELFF.

V and J are TRBV11-3 and TRBJ1-5, with D perhaps TRBD1 (6 bases). The CDR3 loop spans 14 amino acids. V lost 5 bases to trimming and J lost 4 bases, with 12 bases between them. Looked up from germline, CDR1 is SGHNT and CDR2 is YENEEA. The CDR3 loop reads CASSPGRGNQPQHF. CDR3 coding DNA: TGTGCCAGCAGCCCCGGCAGGGGAAATCAGCCCCAGCATTTT.

Only one count was recorded for this clone. This chain joins TRBV2 and TRBJ2-1, with TRBD2 matching over 11 bases. CDR3 length equals 15 residues. J gave up 5 bases and V 10 bases, and 10 bases lay outside the gene matches. CDR1 and CDR2 from the germline V gene are SNHLY and FYNNEI. CDR3 protein: CATRSGTSGHNEQFF. In DNA, the CDR3 is TGTGCCACCCGATCCGGGACTAGCGGACACAATGAGCAGTTCTTC.

The gene calls are TRBV5-1 and TRBJ2-2; D might be TRBD2 (6 bases). Trimming shortened V by 3 bases and J by 3 bases, and 9 bases separated the two germline ends. Germline V CDR1 and CDR2: SGHRS, YFSETQ. This CDR3 contains 14 residues. CDR3 protein: CASSWGVDTGELFF. Here the CDR3 DNA reads TGCGCCAGCAGCTGGGGGGTGGACACCGGGGAGCTGTTTTTT.

The chain uses TRBV10-3 and TRBJ1-2, with TRBD1 matching 9 bases. Germline CDR1 ENHRY, CDR2 SYGVKD. CDR3 length equals 13 residues. After removal of 5 bases from V and 6 bases from J, the junction contained 4 bases not matched to a gene. In DNA form, the CDR3 reads TGTGCCATCAGTAAACAGGGGGCAGATGGCTACACCTTC. Protein: CAISKQGADGYTF.

The chain combines TRBV7-3 with TRBJ2-2; 9 nucleotides line up with TRBD2. J gave up 7 bases and V 5 bases, and 5 bases lay outside the gene matches. The CDR3 extends over 14 amino acids. CDR1 SGHTA and CDR2 FQGTGA come from the germline V gene. CDR3 nucleotide sequence: TGTGCCAGCAGCCCTCTAGCGGGGAACGGGGAGCTGTTTTTT. Translated, it gives CASSPLAGNGELFF. The full variable domain, rest sourced from reference TRBV7-3 and TRBJ2-2, is GAGVSQTPSNKVTEKGKYVELRCDPISGHTALYWYRQSLGQGPEFLIYFQGTGAADDSGLPNDRFFAVRPEGSVSTLKIQRTERGDSAVYLCASSPLAGNGELFFGEGSRLTVL.

The chain has TRBV7-3 and TRBJ2-7; TRBD2 agrees at 7 bases. CDR3 length: 19 amino acids. V shed 1 base and J 5 bases; nucleotides not matched to a gene: 20. Per germline, CDR1 SGHTA and CDR2 FQGTGA. The CDR3 DNA is TGTGCCAGCAGCTTAAGGGCCCGGGGCGAGGCGGGGGTGAGGGACGAGCAGTACTTC. It codes for CASSLRARGEAGVRDEQYF.

The rearrangement uses TRBV12-3 or TRBV12-4 and TRBJ1-5; D remains ambiguous. The CDR3 has 12 residues. The germline V and J ends were trimmed by 6 bases and 5 bases, with 8 bases remaining between them. CDR3 loop: CASSSTDQPQHF. CDR3 coding DNA: TGTGCCAGCAGCTCTACAGATCAGCCCCAGCATTTT.

This clone has a handful of counts. The rearrangement uses TRBV11-2 and TRBJ2-1, with 11 bases fitting TRBD2. Per germline, CDR1 SGHAT and CDR2 FQNNGV. The V segment lost 5 bases and the J segment 8 bases; nucleotides outside the gene matches: 8. This CDR3 region has 15 residues. CDR3: CASSPASGGRYEQFF. The CDR3 nucleotides are TGTGCCAGCAGCCCCGCTAGCGGGGGGCGATATGAGCAGTTCTTC.

V is TRBV28 and J is TRBJ1-1, with a possible D match to TRBD1 (6 bases). The CDR3 is 15 residues long. V lost 5 bases and J 5 bases, leaving 18 bases between the germline ends. Germline CDR1 MDHEN, CDR2 SYDVKM. CDR3 in amino acids: CASSPLPRGVTEAFF. The CDR3 DNA reads TGTGCCAGCAGTCCCTTGCCCAGGGGAGTTACTGAAGCTTTCTTT.

This chain connects TRBV30 to TRBJ2-2, with D unresolved. The CDR3 totals 15 residues. From germline, CDR1 is GTSNPN and CDR2 SVGIG (reference sequence). Trimming left V 4 bases short and J 1 base short, with 13 bases between. The CDR3 nucleotides read TGTGCCTGGACCACCTTGGGCAGGAACACCGGGGAGCTGTTTTTT. It is translated as CAWTTLGRNTGELFF. Together with reference TRBV30 and TRBJ2-2, the CDR3 gives the full variable domain: SQTIHQWPATLVQPVGSPLSLECTVEGTSNPNLYWYRQAAGRGLQLLFYSVGIGQISSEVPQNLSASRPQDRQFILSSKKLLLSDSGFYLCAWTTLGRNTGELFFGEGSRLTVL.

This clone has a single count. V usage is TRBV28 and J usage is TRBJ1-4; 7 nucleotides match TRBD1. Unmatched junction bases numbered 14, after V lost 7 bases and J lost 3 bases. CDR1 and CDR2 from the germline V gene are MDHEN and SYDVKM. The CDR3 has 17 amino acids. CDR3 sequence reads: CASIRGGRGKANEKLFF. CDR3 nucleotides: TGTGCCAGCATCCGGGGGGGCAGGGGGAAGGCTAATGAAAAACTGTTTTTT.

This rearrangement joins TRBV6-5 to TRBJ1-5; D not certain. The V end lost 2 bases, the J end lost 9 bases, and 11 bases lay between the germline ends. CDR3 length equals 13 residues. CDR1 and CDR2 from the germline V gene are MNHEY and SVGAGI. The DNA for the CDR3 is TGTGCCAGCAGTTACGTTTCCGGTTGGCCCCAGCATTTT. Residues: CASSYVSGWPQHF.

This clone has a single count. The V and J genes are TRBV7-2 and TRBJ2-3; 13 bases agree with TRBD2. Trimming took 5 bases from V and 2 from J; bases not matched to a gene: 7. Germline V gives CDR1 SGHTA, CDR2 FQGNSA. This CDR3 is 17 amino acids long. The CDR3 sequence: CASSPRLAGGYTDTQYF. The CDR3 nucleotides are TGTGCCAGCAGCCCCCGACTAGCGGGGGGTTACACAGATACGCAGTATTTT.

The CDR3 sequence is CASSLLPGNTEAFF. The CDR3 bases are TGCGCCAGCAGCTTGCTACCTGGGAACACTGAAGCTTTCTTT. V usage is TRBV5-1 and J usage is TRBJ1-1; no clear D gene. This CDR3 has 14 amino acids. The germline V and J ends were trimmed by 1 base and 1 base, with 8 bases remaining between them. Germline V CDR1 and CDR2: SGHRS, YFSETQ. Filled out from reference TRBV5-1 and TRBJ1-1, the complete variable domain reads KAGVTQTPRYLIKTRGQQVTLSCSPISGHRSVSWYQQTPGQGLQFLFEYFSETQRNKGNFPGRFSGRQFSNSRSEMNVSTLELGDSALYLCASSLLPGNTEAFFGQGTRLTVV.

The chain combines TRBV5-6 with TRBJ2-7; 9 bases are a match to TRBD1. V lost 3 bases to trimming and J lost 2 bases; unmatched junction nucleotides: 3. Germline V gene lookup returns CDR1 SGHDT and CDR2 YYEEEE. The CDR3 contains 14 residues. The CDR3 loop reads CASSWGQGTYEQYF. As DNA, the CDR3 is TGTGCCAGCAGCTGGGGACAGGGAACCTACGAGCAGTACTTC.

V usage is TRBV6-5 and J usage is TRBJ1-5; tentatively, D is TRBD1 (6 bases). Trimming removed 4 bases from V and 2 bases from J, with 12 bases in between. Per the germline V gene, CDR1 is MNHEY and CDR2 is SVGAGI. The CDR3 extends over 15 amino acids. CDR3 nucleotides: TGTGCCAGCAGTTCGGGGGCGGGGGGCAATCAGCCCCAGCATTTT. Translating gives CASSSGAGGNQPQHF.

As regards this clone: A far larger clone is one nucleotide away, so this likely arose from a read error. The chain uses TRBV12-3 or TRBV12-4 and TRBJ2-7, with TRBD1 as a possible D gene (6 bases). The CDR3 consists of 13 residues. V was trimmed by 3 bases and J by 1 base, leaving 7 bases between them. The CDR3, as DNA: TGTGCCAGCAGTTTGGACAGATCCTACGAGCAGTACTTC. This gives the protein CASSLDRSYEQYF.

The V call is TRBV4-2, the J call TRBJ2-3, with 8 bases identical to TRBD2. Losses at the gene ends were 0 bases for V and 0 bases for J; bases not matched to a gene: 8. CDR1 and CDR2 from the germline V gene are LGHNA and YNFKEQ. This CDR3 comprises 18 residues. CDR3 amino acids: CASSQDPQAGGSTDTQYF. In DNA, the CDR3 is TGTGCCAGCAGCCAAGATCCCCAGGCGGGGGGAAGCACAGATACGCAGTATTTT.

This clone came up a few times. This chain links TRBV2 with TRBJ1-1; no reliable D call. The CDR3 sequence is 15 residues long. The germline V gene encodes CDR1 SNHLY and CDR2 FYNNEI. Trimming removed 8 bases at V and 0 bases at J, with 16 bases between. CDR3 amino acids: CASHRESLMNTEAFF. The CDR3 DNA reads as TGTGCCAGCCACAGAGAAAGCCTAATGAACACTGAAGCTTTCTTT.

The J gene is TRBJ1-6, the V gene TRBV6-6, with 7 bases identical to TRBD1. This CDR3 spans 14 amino acids. Germline CDR1 reads MNHNY; CDR2 reads SVGAGI (reference sequence). The J segment lost 8 bases and the V segment lost 7 bases, leaving 8 bases of the junction unmatched. CDR3 coding DNA: TGTGCCAGCACCATGACAGGGCTTCATTCACCCCTCCACTTT. This translates into CASTMTGLHSPLHF.

This clone was picked up a small number of times. The V gene is TRBV2, the J gene TRBJ1-1; TRBD1 might be the D (5 bases). V dropped 4 bases and J dropped 1 base, with 10 bases sitting between them. CDR1 SNHLY and CDR2 FYNNEI come from the germline V gene. The CDR3 is 14 amino acids. The CDR3 nucleotides are TGTGCCAGCAGTGCCCTGACAGCGAACACTGAAGCTTTCTTT. It specifies CASSALTANTEAFF.